Below, one TCR beta chain is given with its context. This sample was taken from a study of blood T cell repertoires in COVID-19. The overall study: Researchers got acute and convalescent COVID-19 samples from the United States, Italy and Spain. The analysed material was cDNA or gDNA that came from T cells, B-cell-depleted T cells, or PBMCs.

Looked up from germline, CDR1 is SGDLS and CDR2 is YYNGEE. The CDR3 runs to 15 residues. V dropped 2 bases and J dropped 4; count of bases not matched to a gene: 3. Sequencing used immunoSEQ multiplex PCR; TCRdb keeps in-frame clones, though not all of them. The sample includes approximately 240,000 clones, 80% to 90% of them seen just once. Participant age was roughly 18 to 100 years, and participants resided in fewer than 25 US areas. Participants were placed into cohorts based on the clinical history they reported. The origin of this receptor is a woman between 18 and 29 years old in a cohort exposed to, infected with or recovered from COVID-19 (not recorded which). The gene calls are TRBV9 and TRBJ2-1; TRBD2 agrees at 10 bases. The sequenced sample was PBMCs or T cells enriched from blood (not recorded which). The CDR3 sequence is CASSVASGGYNEQFF. DNA for the CDR3: TGTGCCAGCAGCGTGGCTAGCGGGGGTTACAATGAGCAGTTCTTC. Looking up the rest from reference TRBV9 and TRBJ2-1 gives the full variable domain: DSGVTQTPKHLITATGQRVTLRCSPRSGDLSVYWYQQSLDQGLQFLIQYYNGEERAKGNILERFSAQQFPDLHSELNLSSLELGDSALYFCASSVASGGYNEQFFGPGTRLTVL.